The clone carrying this TCR beta chain has more than one count but fewer than ten. Its antigen is not identified. The entry originates in a study of beta chain features in type 1 diabetes. Study-level results: A potential influence of HLA type upon TCRB rearrangement remained unresolved herein. All four CD4+ subsets of Type 1 diabetes patients contained TCRB CDR3s that were moderately but significantly shorter.

Staining for CD45RO/CCR7/CD25/CD127/CD95/CD27 allowed sorting of CD4+ naive, central memory, regulatory and stem cell-like memory cells. Trimming pared 2 bases from V and 8 bases from J, leaving 9 bases between. The CDR3 covers 12 residues. Germline V gene lookup returns CDR1 MDHEN and CDR2 SYDVKM. Investigators reverse transcribed all isolated RNA, so they sequenced expressed TCRB transcripts. Sequenced naive, central memory and regulatory T cell samples produced an average of about 3.57 million reads. Profiling relied on immunoSEQ multiplex PCR, and the TCRdb table lists in-frame clones only, not all of them. The data contain 100,000 to 150,000 clones, around 9% of them singletons.

Sequencing used central memory CD4+ T cells from blood. The V and J genes are TRBV28 and TRBJ1-2; D is perhaps TRBD1 (5 bases). The origin of this receptor is a young man with type 1 diabetes. In DNA form, the CDR3 reads TGTGCCAGCAGTTTACCCCAGGGCGGCTACACCTTC. Its translation is CASSLPQGGYTF.